The following is a T cell receptor (beta chain) sequence with its context. Antigen specificity is unknown. The CDR3 is 14 amino acids. V gave up 7 bases and J gave up 1 base; unmatched junction bases: 7. Germline CDR1 and CDR2: GTSNPN and SVGIG (reference sequence). This record belongs to a study of cytomegalovirus exposure and HLA in healthy donors. Overall study findings and caveats: Because they were indistinguishable, some V segments, including TRBV6-2 and TRBV6-3, were excluded. Analysis performed later found about 18,000 TCR beta sequences associated with HLA alleles at 0.05 false discovery rate.

Primers for the PCR totalled 60 Vbeta and 13 Jbeta. The assay was immunoSEQ multiplex PCR, and TCRdb's table has in-frame clones only and misses some. The data contain roughly 100,000 clones, about four fifths of them singletons. This TCR was recovered from a human donor in good health. The rearrangement links TRBV30 to TRBJ2-5; 9 bases align to TRBD2. The sequencing input was PBMCs. The CDR3 coding sequence is TGTGCCTCCGCGGGACTAGCCACCCAAGAGACCCAGTACTTC. Protein: CASAGLATQETQYF.